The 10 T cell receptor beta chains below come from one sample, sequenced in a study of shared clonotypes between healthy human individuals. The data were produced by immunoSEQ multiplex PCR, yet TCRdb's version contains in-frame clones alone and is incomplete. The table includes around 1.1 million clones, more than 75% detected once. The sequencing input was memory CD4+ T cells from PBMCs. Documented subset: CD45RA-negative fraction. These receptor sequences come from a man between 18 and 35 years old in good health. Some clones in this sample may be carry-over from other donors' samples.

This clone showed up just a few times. CDR3 sequence reads: CASSQAGMMTGELFF. In DNA, the CDR3 is TGTGCCAGCAGCCAAGCAGGGATGATGACCGGGGAGCTGTTTTTT. The V call is TRBV4-2, the J call TRBJ2-2; D perhaps matches TRBD1 (5 bases). Per germline, CDR1 LGHNA and CDR2 YNFKEQ. The CDR3 runs to 15 residues. Between the trimmed V and J ends, which lost 1 base and 5 bases, there was a span of 11 bases.

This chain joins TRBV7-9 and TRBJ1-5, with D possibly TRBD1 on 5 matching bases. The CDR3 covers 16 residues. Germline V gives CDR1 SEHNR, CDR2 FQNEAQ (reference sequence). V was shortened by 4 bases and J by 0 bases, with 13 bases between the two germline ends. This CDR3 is CASSSDSPYSNQPQHF. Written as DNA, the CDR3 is TGTGCCAGCAGCTCTGACAGCCCCTATAGCAATCAGCCCCAGCATTTT.

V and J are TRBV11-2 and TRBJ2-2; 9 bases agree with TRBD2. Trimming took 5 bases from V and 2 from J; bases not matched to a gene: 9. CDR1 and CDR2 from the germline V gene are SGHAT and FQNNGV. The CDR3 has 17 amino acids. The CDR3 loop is CASSPGASGTNTGELFF. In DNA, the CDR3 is TGTGCCAGCAGCCCTGGGGCTAGCGGGACTAACACCGGGGAGCTGTTTTTT.

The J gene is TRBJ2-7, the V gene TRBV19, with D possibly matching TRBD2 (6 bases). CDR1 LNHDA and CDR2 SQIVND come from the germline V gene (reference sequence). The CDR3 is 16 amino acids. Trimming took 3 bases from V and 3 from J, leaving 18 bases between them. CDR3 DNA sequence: TGTGCCAGTAGTATTATTGGAGAGGGTAGCGGCTACGAGCAGTACTTC. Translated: CASSIIGEGSGYEQYF.

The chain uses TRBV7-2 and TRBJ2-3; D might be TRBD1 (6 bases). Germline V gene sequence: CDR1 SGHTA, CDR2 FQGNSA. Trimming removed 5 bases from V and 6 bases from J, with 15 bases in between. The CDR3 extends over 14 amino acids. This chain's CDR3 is CASSPLAGQDTQYF. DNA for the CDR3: TGTGCCAGCAGCCCTCTAGCCGGACAGGATACGCAGTATTTT.

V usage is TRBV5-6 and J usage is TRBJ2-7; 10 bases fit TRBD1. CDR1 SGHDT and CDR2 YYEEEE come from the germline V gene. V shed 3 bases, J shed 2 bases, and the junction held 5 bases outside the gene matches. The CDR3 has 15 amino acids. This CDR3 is CASSSGDRGPYEQYF. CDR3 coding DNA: TGTGCCAGCAGCTCAGGGGACAGGGGCCCCTACGAGCAGTACTTC.

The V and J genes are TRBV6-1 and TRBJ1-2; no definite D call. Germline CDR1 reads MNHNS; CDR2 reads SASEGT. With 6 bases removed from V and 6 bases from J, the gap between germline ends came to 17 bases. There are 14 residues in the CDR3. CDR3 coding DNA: TGTGCCAGCAGGGCCGGGCCAGAGATGGATGGCTACACCTTC. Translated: CASRAGPEMDGYTF.

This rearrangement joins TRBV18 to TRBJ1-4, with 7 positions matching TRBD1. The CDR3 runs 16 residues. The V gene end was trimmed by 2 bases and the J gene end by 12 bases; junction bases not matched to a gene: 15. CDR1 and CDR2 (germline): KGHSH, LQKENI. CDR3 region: CASSPVPGQYYWELFF. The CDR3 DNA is TGTGCCAGCTCACCAGTTCCGGGACAGTATTATTGGGAACTGTTTTTT.

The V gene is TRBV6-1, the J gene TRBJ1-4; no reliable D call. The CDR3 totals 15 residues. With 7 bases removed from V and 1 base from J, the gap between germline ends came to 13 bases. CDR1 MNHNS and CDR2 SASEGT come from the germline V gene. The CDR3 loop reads CASKRRGETNEKLFF. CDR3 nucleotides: TGTGCCAGCAAAAGGAGAGGAGAAACTAATGAAAAACTGTTTTTT.

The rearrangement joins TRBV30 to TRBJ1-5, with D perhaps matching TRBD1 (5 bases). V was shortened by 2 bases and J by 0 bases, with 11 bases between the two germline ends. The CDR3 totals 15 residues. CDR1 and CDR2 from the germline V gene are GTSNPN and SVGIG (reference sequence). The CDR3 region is CAWSPTGFSNQPQHF. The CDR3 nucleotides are TGTGCCTGGAGTCCAACAGGTTTTAGCAATCAGCCCCAGCATTTT.